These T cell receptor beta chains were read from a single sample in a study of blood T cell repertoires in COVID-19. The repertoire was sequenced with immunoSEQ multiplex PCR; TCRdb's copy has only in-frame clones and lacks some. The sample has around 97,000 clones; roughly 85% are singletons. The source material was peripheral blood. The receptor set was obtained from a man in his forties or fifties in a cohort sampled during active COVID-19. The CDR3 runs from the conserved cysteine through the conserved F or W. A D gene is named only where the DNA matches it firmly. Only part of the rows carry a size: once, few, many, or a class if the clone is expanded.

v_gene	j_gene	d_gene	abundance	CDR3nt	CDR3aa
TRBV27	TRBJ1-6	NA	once	TGTGCCAGCAGTTTTAGTCAGGGCAACTCACCCCTCCACTTT	CASSFSQGNSPLHF
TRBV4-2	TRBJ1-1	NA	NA	TGTGCCAGCAGCCAAGATGGACTGAGGAGGGGAGGGGCTGAAGCTTTCTTT	CASSQDGLRRGGAEAFF
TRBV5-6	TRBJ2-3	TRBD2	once	TGTGCCAGCAGCTTCGGGGGGTCTAGCACAGATACGCAGTATTTT	CASSFGGSSTDTQYF
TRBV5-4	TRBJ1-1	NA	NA	TGTGCCAGCCTCCCCCGGTCGGGATCCACTGAAGCTTTCTTT	CASLPRSGSTEAFF
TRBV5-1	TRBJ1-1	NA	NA	TGCGCCAGCAGCGGGTGGGTGGGCGCTGAAGCTTTCTTT	CASSGWVGAEAFF
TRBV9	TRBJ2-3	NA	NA	TGTGCCAGCAGCGTAGAAGGGCTAGCGAGCACAGATACGCAGTATTTT	CASSVEGLASTDTQYF
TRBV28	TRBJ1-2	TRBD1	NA	TGTGCCAGCAGTTCCGGGACAGGGTCTGTCTATGGCTACACCTTC	CASSSGTGSVYGYTF
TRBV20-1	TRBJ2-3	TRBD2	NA	TGCAGTGCTAGTTTGAGACTAGCGGGGGAGACAGATACGCAGTATTTT	CSASLRLAGETDTQYF
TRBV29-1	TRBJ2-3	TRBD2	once	TGCAGCGTAGAGAACCGGGAGGCTAGAGCTTTAGATACGCAGTATTTT	CSVENREARALDTQYF
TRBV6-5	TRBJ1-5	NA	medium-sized	TGTGCCAGCGCCCCGGGGGGGCCCAAAAATCAGCCCCAGCATTTT	CASAPGGPKNQPQHF
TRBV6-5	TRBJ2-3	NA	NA	TGTGCCAGCAGTCGAATATCGGGGACTGGAGATACGCAGTATTTT	CASSRISGTGDTQYF
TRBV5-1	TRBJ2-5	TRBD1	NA	TGCGCCAGCGGGACAGGGGGCAATGAGGAGACCCAGTACTTC	CASGTGGNEETQYF
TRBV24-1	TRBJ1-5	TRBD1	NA	TGTGCCACCAGTGATTCCGCAGGGGGCGGCAATCAGCCCCAGCATTTT	CATSDSAGGGNQPQHF
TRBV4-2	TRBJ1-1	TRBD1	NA	TGTGCCAGCAGCCCAGCGACAGGGGGCGCTTGGACTGAAGCTTTCTTT	CASSPATGGAWTEAFF
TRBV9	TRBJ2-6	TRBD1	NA	TGTGCCAGCAGCCCACCGGGACAGGGGTACTCTGGGGCCAACGTCCTGACTTTC	CASSPPGQGYSGANVLTF
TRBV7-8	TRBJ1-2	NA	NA	TGTGCCAGCAGCTTAGTTGGAGGGGTTCTAGCTAACTATGGCTACACCTTC	CASSLVGGVLANYGYTF
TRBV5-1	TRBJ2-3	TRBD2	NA	TGCGCCAGCAGCTGGGGGACTACTAGCACAGATACGCAGTATTTT	CASSWGTTSTDTQYF
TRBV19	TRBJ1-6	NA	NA	TGTGCCAGTAGCAACTCAGGGGTCTCACCCCTCCACTTT	CASSNSGVSPLHF
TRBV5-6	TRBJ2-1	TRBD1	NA	TGTGCCAGCAGCTTGGCCGGGACAGGGCGCGACAATGAGCAGTTCTTC	CASSLAGTGRDNEQFF
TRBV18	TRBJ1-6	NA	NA	TGTGCCAGCTCACGTACAGGGAGCTCCTATAATTCACCCCTCCACTTT	CASSRTGSSYNSPLHF
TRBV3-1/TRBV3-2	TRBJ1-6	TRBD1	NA	TGTGCCAGCAGCCGCCGGGACAGCGCTCGGGATTCACCCCTCCACTTT	CASSRRDSARDSPLHF
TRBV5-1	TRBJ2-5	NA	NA	TGCGCCAGCAGCTCGCTGGGGGCCCAAGAGACCCAGTACTTC	CASSSLGAQETQYF
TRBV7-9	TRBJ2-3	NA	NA	TGTGCCAGCCATCGGGCGGGGGCAACAGATACGCAGTATTTT	CASHRAGATDTQYF
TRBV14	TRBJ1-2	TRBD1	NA	TGTGCCAGCAGCCAATTCGTGGACAGGGGGGTAGGCTACACCTTC	CASSQFVDRGVGYTF
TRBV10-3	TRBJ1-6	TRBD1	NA	TGTGCCATCAGTGATGGGGACAGCATTTCACCCCTCCACTTT	CAISDGDSISPLHF
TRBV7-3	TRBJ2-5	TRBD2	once	TGTGCCAGCAGCTTAACCCCACCTAGCGGGGAGGGAGAGACCCAGTACTTC	CASSLTPPSGEGETQYF
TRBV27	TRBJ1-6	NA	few	TGTGCCACCCGCGGAGTCTCCTATAATTCACCCCTCCACTTT	CATRGVSYNSPLHF
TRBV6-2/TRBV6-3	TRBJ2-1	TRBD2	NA	TGTGCCAGCAGCCCGAAACCCCGCCTAGCGGGGGGGCCTGGCGAGCAGTTCTTC	CASSPKPRLAGGPGEQFF
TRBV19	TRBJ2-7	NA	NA	TGTGCCAGTAGTATATTCTTGTCAGGGGCCTTCTCCTACGAGCAGTACTTC	CASSIFLSGAFSYEQYF
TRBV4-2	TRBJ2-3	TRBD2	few	TGTGCCAGCAGCCCTGGGACTAGCGGGGGGGCCGGCACAGATACGCAGTATTTT	CASSPGTSGGAGTDTQYF
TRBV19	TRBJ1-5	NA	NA	TGTGCCAGTAGTATCGACCGAGGCGGCAATCAGCCCCAGCATTTT	CASSIDRGGNQPQHF
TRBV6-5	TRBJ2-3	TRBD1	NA	TGTGCCCCCCCCGGGACAGGGGCCACAGATACGCAGTATTTT	CAPPGTGATDTQYF
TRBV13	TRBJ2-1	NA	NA	TGTGCCAGCAGCCCTAGACAGAACTACAATGAGCAGTTCTTC	CASSPRQNYNEQFF
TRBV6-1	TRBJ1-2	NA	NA	TGTGCCAGCAGTGACCCGTCGCGGGGGGGGACTAACTATGGCTACACCTTC	CASSDPSRGGTNYGYTF
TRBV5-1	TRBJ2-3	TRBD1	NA	TGCGCCAGCAGCCCCGGGACAGGTCGTAGCACAGATACGCAGTATTTT	CASSPGTGRSTDTQYF
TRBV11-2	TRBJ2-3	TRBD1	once	TGTGCCAGCAGCTTAACGGGACAGGGGCGCGCAGATACGCAGTATTTT	CASSLTGQGRADTQYF
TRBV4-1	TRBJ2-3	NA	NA	TGCGCCAGCAGCGCTAGAGGGGGGGCCGGGGTAGGAGATACGCAGTATTTT	CASSARGGAGVGDTQYF
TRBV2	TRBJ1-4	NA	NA	TGTGCCAGCACCCCCAGGGTTACAACTAATGAAAAACTGTTTTTT	CASTPRVTTNEKLFF
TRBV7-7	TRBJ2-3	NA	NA	TGTGCCAGCAGCAAGTCGGGTAGCACAGATACGCAGTATTTT	CASSKSGSTDTQYF
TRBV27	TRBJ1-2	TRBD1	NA	TGTGCCAGCAACCGCATCGGACAGGGGAGGGATGGCTACACCTTC	CASNRIGQGRDGYTF
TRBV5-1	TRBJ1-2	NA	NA	TGCGCCAGCAGCTTGGGAGGGACTGCCTGGGGCTACACCTTC	CASSLGGTAWGYTF